These 10 T cell receptor beta chains came from one sample sequenced in a study of OX40 agonist ivuxolimab in advanced cancers. Libraries were prepared by immunoSEQ multiplex PCR; TCRdb keeps only in-frame clonotypes and omits some of them. The sample holds tens of thousands of clones; over 90% are singletons and the top ten take under 8%. The starting material was CD4+ or CD8+ T cells sorted from blood, obtained in a trial of the OX40 agonist ivuxolimab. Receptors were obtained from an adult with an advanced solid tumor such as melanoma, head and neck, liver or kidney cancer.

This sequence joins TRBV14 and TRBJ1-1, with D hard to call. The CDR3 is 12 amino acids. Germline V CDR1 and CDR2: SGHDN, FVKESK. Trimming removed 4 bases from V and 4 bases from J, with 7 bases in between. CDR3 coding DNA: TGTGCCAGCAGCCCCTCTTCCACTGAAGCTTTCTTT. This sequence encodes CASSPSSTEAFF.

The chain joins TRBV5-1 to TRBJ1-4; D call uncertain. Germline lookup yields CDR1 SGHRS and CDR2 YFSETQ. Trimming removed 9 bases at V and 5 bases at J, with 14 bases between. CDR3 length: 13 amino acids. DNA of the CDR3: TGCGCCACCCGGGCCTCGGCGAATGAAAAACTGTTTTTT. Translation gives CATRASANEKLFF. Filled out from reference TRBV5-1 and TRBJ1-4, the complete variable domain reads KAGVTQTPRYLIKTRGQQVTLSCSPISGHRSVSWYQQTPGQGLQFLFEYFSETQRNKGNFPGRFSGRQFSNSRSEMNVSTLELGDSALYLCATRASANEKLFFGSGTQLSVL.

The chain is built from TRBV7-3 and TRBJ2-3; 7 positions agree with TRBD1. Germline trimming cut 2 bases from V and 4 bases from J; bases unmatched to any gene: 0. There are 13 residues in the CDR3. In germline, CDR1 is SGHTA, CDR2 FQGTGA. The CDR3 spells CASSLGQADTQYF. CDR3 coding DNA: TGTGCCAGCAGCTTAGGACAGGCAGATACGCAGTATTTT. The whole variable domain, remainder taken from reference TRBV7-3 and TRBJ2-3, is GAGVSQTPSNKVTEKGKYVELRCDPISGHTALYWYRQSLGQGPEFLIYFQGTGAADDSGLPNDRFFAVRPEGSVSTLKIQRTERGDSAVYLCASSLGQADTQYFGPGTRLTVL.

The chain is built from TRBV18 and TRBJ1-1; D might be TRBD1 (6 bases). CDR1 is KGHSH and CDR2 is LQKENI in the germline V gene. The ends were cut back, 3 bases at V and 3 bases at J, with 8 bases in the middle. This CDR3 is built from 13 residues. This CDR3 reads CASSPQGHTEAFF. DNA of the CDR3: TGTGCCAGCTCACCGCAGGGGCACACTGAAGCTTTCTTT.

The chain is built from TRBV11-2 and TRBJ2-7, with 8 bases aligning to TRBD1. The germline V gene encodes CDR1 SGHAT and CDR2 FQNNGV. The CDR3 sequence is 14 residues long. J lost 3 bases, V lost 1 base, and 2 bases had no gene match. The DNA for the CDR3 is TGTGCCAGCAGCTTAGGAGGACAGGGCTACGAGCAGTACTTC. Translated, it gives CASSLGGQGYEQYF.

The gene calls are TRBV7-6 and TRBJ2-1; D is ambiguous. V was trimmed by 3 bases and J by 9 bases, leaving 9 bases between them. The germline CDR1 and CDR2 sequences are SGHVS and FNYEAQ. The CDR3 is 12 residues long. The CDR3: CASSLTLGEQFF. In DNA form, the CDR3 reads TGTGCCAGCAGCTTGACCTTAGGTGAGCAGTTCTTC.

The chain recombines TRBV7-6 with TRBJ2-7; D may match TRBD1 or TRBD2 (5 bases each). This CDR3 is 15 amino acids long. Germline V gene lookup returns CDR1 SGHVS and CDR2 FNYEAQ. V lost 4 bases and J 3 bases, leaving 16 bases between the germline ends. The CDR3 loop is CASSSTGTPSYEQYF. In DNA form, the CDR3 reads TGTGCCAGCAGCTCGACCGGGACGCCAAGCTACGAGCAGTACTTC.

This rearrangement joins TRBV2 to TRBJ2-7, with 10 bases lining up with TRBD1. V trimming: 6 bases; J trimming: 4 bases; junction bases outside the gene matches: 9. The CDR3 length is 15 residues. Germline V lookup: CDR1 SNHLY, CDR2 FYNNEI. The CDR3 DNA reads as TGTGCCAGCAGCCCCCGGGACAGGGGAACATACGAGCAGTACTTC. Its translation is CASSPRDRGTYEQYF.

V and J are TRBV12-5 and TRBJ1-1; D is possibly TRBD1 (5 bases). The CDR3 contains 14 residues. Germline values: CDR1 LGHNT, CDR2 FRNRAP. The V end was cut by 5 bases, the J end by 5 bases, with 15 bases between. CDR3 DNA: TGTGCTAGTGGTCCCTCGGCCAGGGTGACTGAAGCTTTCTTT. Translated, it gives CASGPSARVTEAFF. The full variable domain, its missing parts supplied by reference TRBV12-5 and TRBJ1-1, is DARVTQTPRHKVTEMGQEVTMRCQPILGHNTVFWYRQTMMQGLELLAYFRNRAPLDDSGMPKDRFSAEMPDATLATLKIQPSEPRDSAVYFCASGPSARVTEAFFGQGTRLTVV.

The chain is built from TRBV13 and TRBJ2-2; 8 bases are shared with TRBD2. The V gene's germline CDR1 is PRHDT and CDR2 FYEKMQ (reference sequence). The J segment lost 6 bases and the V segment lost 0 bases, leaving 3 bases of the junction unmatched. The CDR3 runs to 15 residues. The CDR3, as DNA: TGTGCCAGCAGCTTAGGGACTAGCGAGGCCGGGGAGCTGTTTTTT. It encodes CASSLGTSEAGELFF.